The 27 T cell receptor beta chains below come from one sample, sequenced in a study of blood T cell repertoires in COVID-19. Clones were read by immunoSEQ multiplex PCR, and TCRdb kept only the in-frame ones, dropping some. The sample holds more than 100,000 clones, approximately 87% seen once. Material: peripheral blood. The receptors were sampled from a human donor in a cohort sampled during active or convalescent COVID-19.

The chain is built from TRBV7-2 and TRBJ1-5, with 7 bases matching TRBD1. The CDR3 is 14 residues long. V lost 2 bases and J lost 7; bases outside the gene matches: 5. Germline V CDR1 and CDR2: SGHTA, FQGNSA. In DNA, the CDR3 is TGTGCCAGCAGCTTACAGGGGGGATGGCAGCCCCAGCATTTT. Amino acids: CASSLQGGWQPQHF.

The V gene is TRBV5-1, the J gene TRBJ2-7, with 7 bases matching TRBD1. The CDR3 consists of 15 residues. V trimming: 1 base; J trimming: 0 bases; junction bases outside the gene matches: 4. Per germline, CDR1 SGHRS and CDR2 YFSETQ. In DNA, the CDR3 is TGCGCCAGCAGCTTGACAGGGGCGAGCTCCTACGAGCAGTACTTC. It encodes CASSLTGASSYEQYF.

J is TRBJ2-1 and V is TRBV20-1; D is uncertain. Looked up from germline, CDR1 is DFQATT and CDR2 is SNEGSKA (reference sequence). V was shortened by 3 bases and J by 0 bases, with 9 bases between the two germline ends. There are 14 residues in the CDR3. CDR3 sequence (DNA): TGCAGTGCTAGTCGGCTAGGCTCCTACAATGAGCAGTTCTTC. Translation gives CSASRLGSYNEQFF.

The chain links TRBV27 to TRBJ1-2; 7 nucleotides line up with TRBD1. CDR3 length: 13 amino acids. V was pared by 6 bases and J by 3 bases, with 4 bases of the junction left unmatched. CDR1 is MNHEY and CDR2 is SMNVEV in the germline V gene (reference sequence). In DNA form, the CDR3 reads TGTGCCAGCAGCCTTGACAGGGACTATGGCTACACCTTC. Translation: CASSLDRDYGYTF.

V is TRBV2 and J is TRBJ2-5; TRBD1 is a possible D gene (6 bases). Germline-derived CDR1 and CDR2 are SNHLY and FYNNEI. V was cut by 5 bases and J by 2 bases, with 9 bases left in between. The CDR3 length is 13 residues. The CDR3, as DNA: TGTGCCAGCAGTTGGACAGTTCAAGAGACCCAGTACTTC. Translating it yields CASSWTVQETQYF.

This clone showed up just once. The chain carries TRBV28 and TRBJ2-5, with D possibly being TRBD2 (5 bases). Trimming removed 2 bases at V and 4 bases at J, with 17 bases between. Germline lookup yields CDR1 MDHEN and CDR2 SYDVKM. This CDR3 is built from 16 residues. This chain's CDR3 is CASSLGGITDGETQYF. The DNA of the CDR3 is TGTGCCAGCAGTTTAGGAGGAATTACCGACGGAGAGACCCAGTACTTC. The whole variable domain, remainder taken from reference TRBV28 and TRBJ2-5, is DVKVTQSSRYLVKRTGEKVFLECVQDMDHENMFWYRQDPGLGLRLIYFSYDVKMKEKGDIPEGYSVSREKKERFSLILESASTNQTSMYLCASSLGGITDGETQYFGPGTRLLVL.

The chain joins TRBV7-9 to TRBJ1-4; TRBD1 agrees at 7 bases. This CDR3 has 14 residues. Trimming at V came to 1 base and at J to 7 bases, leaving 3 bases not matched to a gene. The germline V gene encodes CDR1 SEHNR and CDR2 FQNEAQ (reference sequence). The CDR3 bases are TGTGCCAGCAGCTTAGTTTCAGGGGGTGAAAAACTGTTTTTT. As protein: CASSLVSGGEKLFF.

V and J are TRBV6-5 and TRBJ2-7, with D perhaps matching TRBD1 (5 bases). Trimming pared 9 bases from V and 5 bases from J, leaving 11 bases between. Germline CDR1 MNHEY, CDR2 SVGAGI. The CDR3 has 11 residues. This chain's CDR3 is CASGEGDEQYF. The CDR3 DNA reads as TGTGCCAGTGGGGAAGGGGACGAGCAGTACTTC.

The gene calls are TRBV13 and TRBJ2-1; perhaps TRBD1 as D (5 bases). This CDR3 region has 16 residues. V gave up 6 bases and J gave up 6 bases, with 21 bases separating them. In germline, CDR1 is PRHDT, CDR2 FYEKMQ (reference sequence). CDR3 bases: TGTGCCAGCAGTGGTCCAGGGTTTTCGTTGTCCAATGAGCAGTTCTTC. Protein: CASSGPGFSLSNEQFF.

This clone was seen a single time. This chain uses TRBV4-1 with TRBJ1-5; the D gene is possibly TRBD1 (5 bases). Germline lookup yields CDR1 MGHRA and CDR2 YSYEKL. V was shortened by 0 bases and J by 3 bases, with 15 bases between the two germline ends. CDR3 length: 17 amino acids. This CDR3 reads CASSQEGLLGANQPQHF. CDR3 nucleotides: TGCGCCAGCAGCCAAGAAGGACTACTAGGGGCCAATCAGCCCCAGCATTTT.

The chain couples TRBV6-5 to TRBJ2-1, with D hard to call. The V end was cut by 9 bases, the J end by 8 bases, with 11 bases between. Per germline, CDR1 MNHEY and CDR2 SVGAGI. The CDR3 is made up of 11 amino acids. The CDR3 bases are TGTGCCAGATATTCAGCGTATGAGCAGTTCTTC. Amino acid sequence: CARYSAYEQFF.

This clone showed up just a few times. The chain employs TRBV6-5 and TRBJ1-6; 7 bases map to TRBD1. With 2 bases clipped from V and 5 bases from J, the junction kept 3 bases outside the gene matches. This CDR3 comprises 15 residues. Germline V lookup: CDR1 MNHEY, CDR2 SVGAGI. The CDR3: CASSYRGQNNSPLHF. The CDR3 DNA follows: TGTGCCAGCAGTTACCGGGGACAGAATAATTCACCCCTCCACTTT.

This chain joins TRBV3-1 (or the pseudogene TRBV3-2) and TRBJ2-7; TRBD2 might be the D (6 bases). Deletions cut 4 bases from V and 2 bases from J, with 12 bases between. The CDR3 runs 14 residues. CDR1 and CDR2 (germline): LGHDT, YNNKEL (reference sequence). The CDR3 spells CASSLGGFAYEQYF. The CDR3, as DNA: TGTGCCAGCAGCCTGGGGGGTTTTGCCTACGAGCAGTACTTC.

The rearrangement joins TRBV6-1 to TRBJ1-5, with D possibly TRBD1 on 5 matching bases. Germline V lookup: CDR1 MNHNS, CDR2 SASEGT. V lost 0 bases to trimming and J lost 4 bases, with 10 bases between them. CDR3 length: 15 residues. The CDR3 sequence: CASSEALGGNQPQHF. As DNA, the CDR3 is TGTGCCAGCAGTGAAGCGTTGGGGGGGAATCAGCCCCAGCATTTT.

This clone was seen more than once but under ten times. The genes are TRBV5-1 and TRBJ1-1; D is undetermined. The CDR3 is 13 amino acids. Germline V gives CDR1 SGHRS, CDR2 YFSETQ. The V and J ends lost 2 bases and 5 bases respectively, with 10 bases between them. CDR3 bases: TGCGCCAGCAGCTTAATAGAAATAACTGAAGCTTTCTTT. Translated, it gives CASSLIEITEAFF. Supplemented by reference TRBV5-1 and TRBJ1-1, the full variable domain reads KAGVTQTPRYLIKTRGQQVTLSCSPISGHRSVSWYQQTPGQGLQFLFEYFSETQRNKGNFPGRFSGRQFSNSRSEMNVSTLELGDSALYLCASSLIEITEAFFGQGTRLTVV.

This chain uses TRBV7-9 with TRBJ2-1; TRBD2 matches at 12 bases. CDR1 is SEHNR and CDR2 is FQNEAQ in the germline V gene (reference sequence). V shed 5 bases, J shed 10 bases, and the junction held 9 bases outside the gene matches. CDR3 length: 15 amino acids. This chain's CDR3 is CASSIASGGAREQFF. CDR3 nucleotide sequence: TGTGCCAGCAGCATTGCTAGCGGGGGGGCCAGGGAGCAGTTCTTC.

The chain combines TRBV5-1 with TRBJ2-3; maybe TRBD2 (6 bases). CDR1 and CDR2 (germline): SGHRS, YFSETQ. V lost 4 bases to trimming and J lost 0 bases, with 12 bases between them. The CDR3 covers 15 residues. Here the CDR3 reads CASSQEGPSTDTQYF. The CDR3 DNA reads as TGCGCCAGCAGCCAGGAGGGGCCCAGCACAGATACGCAGTATTTT.

A few counts support this clone. The rearrangement links TRBV5-4 to TRBJ2-2; 12 nucleotides agree with TRBD1. The ends lost 3 bases at V and 1 base at J; junction bases unmatched: 7. The germline gives CDR1 SGHNT, CDR2 YYREEE (reference sequence). The CDR3 totals 18 residues. CDR3 in amino acids: CASSSPGQGALNTGELFF. CDR3 DNA sequence: TGTGCCAGCAGCTCTCCGGGACAGGGGGCTTTGAACACCGGGGAGCTGTTTTTT.

The V gene is TRBV6-4, the J gene TRBJ2-4, with D tentatively TRBD2 (5 bases). This CDR3 comprises 16 residues. V was clipped by 10 bases and J by 1 base, with 20 bases between them. Germline V gene data show CDR1 as MRHNA and CDR2 as SNTAGT. The CDR3 here is CANDPRWESAKNIQYF. DNA for the CDR3: TGTGCCAACGATCCGAGGTGGGAGTCGGCCAAAAACATTCAGTACTTC.

This chain links TRBV5-1 with TRBJ2-7; 7 bases line up with TRBD1. V gave up 4 bases and J gave up 1 base; unmatched junction bases: 8. This CDR3 contains 15 residues. Germline CDR1 and CDR2: SGHRS and YFSETQ. CDR3 sequence: CASSTPPGQSYEQYF. The DNA for the CDR3 is TGCGCCAGCAGCACACCGCCGGGACAGTCCTACGAGCAGTACTTC. The full variable domain, completed using reference TRBV5-1 and TRBJ2-7, is KAGVTQTPRYLIKTRGQQVTLSCSPISGHRSVSWYQQTPGQGLQFLFEYFSETQRNKGNFPGRFSGRQFSNSRSEMNVSTLELGDSALYLCASSTPPGQSYEQYFGPGTRLTVT.

The rearrangement joins TRBV5-1 to TRBJ1-4; TRBD1 is a possible D gene (6 bases). This CDR3 has 16 amino acids. The germline V gene encodes CDR1 SGHRS and CDR2 YFSETQ. V was shortened by 0 bases and J by 3 bases, with 12 bases between the two germline ends. The DNA of the CDR3 is TGCGCCAGCAGCTTGGTAGGTGCAGGGGCTAATGAAAAACTGTTTTTT. Its protein is CASSLVGAGANEKLFF.

This rearrangement joins TRBV7-2 to TRBJ2-3, with TRBD2 matching 9 bases. The CDR3 totals 16 residues. CDR1 is SGHTA and CDR2 is FQGNSA in the germline V gene. V gave up 1 base and J gave up 6 bases; unmatched junction bases: 8. The CDR3 loop reads CASSLDLAGARDTQYF. In DNA, the CDR3 is TGTGCCAGCAGCTTAGACTTAGCGGGGGCACGGGATACGCAGTATTTT.

The chain recombines TRBV6-5 with TRBJ2-7, with TRBD1 matching over 7 bases. Trimming at V came to 0 bases and at J to 4 bases, leaving 9 bases not matched to a gene. Per germline, CDR1 MNHEY and CDR2 SVGAGI. CDR3 size: 16 residues. The CDR3 region is CASSYSGGRGLYEQYF. In DNA, the CDR3 is TGTGCCAGCAGTTACTCAGGGGGCAGAGGGTTATACGAGCAGTACTTC.

This clone has just one count. The V call is TRBV7-3, the J call TRBJ2-5, with 8 bases lining up with TRBD1. Germline CDR1 SGHTA, CDR2 FQGTGA. Germline trimming cut 5 bases from V and 9 bases from J; bases unmatched to any gene: 14. This CDR3 contains 15 residues. This CDR3 reads CASSRQSGQGEPQYF. CDR3 in DNA: TGTGCCAGCAGCCGACAATCCGGACAGGGCGAGCCCCAGTACTTC. The full variable domain, in which reference TRBV7-3 and TRBJ2-5 provide the parts outside the CDR3, is GAGVSQTPSNKVTEKGKYVELRCDPISGHTALYWYRQSLGQGPEFLIYFQGTGAADDSGLPNDRFFAVRPEGSVSTLKIQRTERGDSAVYLCASSRQSGQGEPQYFGPGTRLLVL.

The genes are TRBV3-1 (or the pseudogene TRBV3-2) and TRBJ2-2; the match to TRBD2 covers 12 bases. This CDR3 is 16 amino acids long. Trimming took 1 base from V and 5 from J; bases not matched to a gene: 2. Germline-derived CDR1 and CDR2 are LGHDT and YNNKEL (reference sequence). The CDR3 DNA reads TGTGCCAGCAGCCAAGCCCTAGCGGGGGGGACCGGGGAGCTGTTTTTT. It is translated as CASSQALAGGTGELFF.

The chain is built from TRBV9 and TRBJ1-1, with 9 bases matching TRBD1. Germline V gene sequence: CDR1 SGDLS, CDR2 YYNGEE. After removal of 3 bases from V and 1 base from J, the junction contained 7 bases not matched to a gene. This CDR3 is 16 amino acids long. The CDR3 DNA follows: TGTGCCAGCAGCGAACCAAGACAGGGGGGGAACACTGAAGCTTTCTTT. Its protein is CASSEPRQGGNTEAFF.

The rearrangement links TRBV13 to TRBJ1-1, with D possibly being TRBD1 (5 bases). The CDR3 loop spans 15 amino acids. V dropped 0 bases and J dropped 5 bases, with 13 bases sitting between them. CDR1 is PRHDT, CDR2 FYEKMQ, per germline (reference sequence). This chain's CDR3 is CASSLGSGWPTEAFF. CDR3 coding DNA: TGTGCCAGCAGCTTAGGCTCAGGGTGGCCTACTGAAGCTTTCTTT.